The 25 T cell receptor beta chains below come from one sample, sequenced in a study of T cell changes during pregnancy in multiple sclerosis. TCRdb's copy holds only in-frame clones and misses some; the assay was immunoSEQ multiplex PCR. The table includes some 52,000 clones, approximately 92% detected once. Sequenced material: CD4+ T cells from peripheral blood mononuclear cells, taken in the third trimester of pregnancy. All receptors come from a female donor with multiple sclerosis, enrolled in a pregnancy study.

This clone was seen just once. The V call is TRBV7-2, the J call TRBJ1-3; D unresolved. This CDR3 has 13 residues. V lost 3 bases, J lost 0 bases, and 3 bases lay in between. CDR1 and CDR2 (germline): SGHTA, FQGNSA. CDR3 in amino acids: CASSLRSGNTIYF. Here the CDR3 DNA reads TGTGCCAGCAGCTTGCGCTCTGGAAACACCATATATTTT.

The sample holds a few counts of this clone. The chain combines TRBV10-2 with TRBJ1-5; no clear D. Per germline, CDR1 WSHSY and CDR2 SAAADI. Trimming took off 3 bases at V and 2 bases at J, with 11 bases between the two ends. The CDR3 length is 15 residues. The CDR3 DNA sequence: TGCGCCAGCAGTGACGGGGTGAAGGGCAATCAGCCCCAGCATTTT. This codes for CASSDGVKGNQPQHF.

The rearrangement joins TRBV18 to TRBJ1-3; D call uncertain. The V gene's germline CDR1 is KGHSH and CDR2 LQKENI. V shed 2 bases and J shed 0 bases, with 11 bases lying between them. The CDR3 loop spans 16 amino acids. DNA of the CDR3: TGTGCCAGCTCACCAAATAGCCCCGCCTCTGGAAACACCATATATTTT. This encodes CASSPNSPASGNTIYF.

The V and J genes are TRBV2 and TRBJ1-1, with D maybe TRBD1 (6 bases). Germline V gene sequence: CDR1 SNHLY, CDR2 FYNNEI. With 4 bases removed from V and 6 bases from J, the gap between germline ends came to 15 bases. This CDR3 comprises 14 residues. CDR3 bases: TGTGCCAGCAGTGTGCCCCCCCAGGGGTCTGAAGCTTTCTTT. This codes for CASSVPPQGSEAFF.

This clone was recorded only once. The chain's CDR3 is CASSLATTGNEQFF. The CDR3 region has the DNA TGCGCCAGCAGCTTGGCCACCACGGGTAATGAGCAGTTCTTC. The chain recombines TRBV5-1 with TRBJ2-1; D not resolved. The CDR3 is 14 amino acids. V was cut by 0 bases and J by 7 bases, with 11 bases left in between. Germline lookup yields CDR1 SGHRS and CDR2 YFSETQ.

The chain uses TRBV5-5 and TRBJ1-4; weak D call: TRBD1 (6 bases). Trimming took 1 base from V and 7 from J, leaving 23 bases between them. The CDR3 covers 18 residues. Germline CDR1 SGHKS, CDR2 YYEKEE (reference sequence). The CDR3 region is CASSLLPSRGARGEKLFF. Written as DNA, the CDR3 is TGTGCCAGCAGCTTGTTGCCTAGTCGGGGGGCGCGAGGTGAAAAACTGTTTTTT.

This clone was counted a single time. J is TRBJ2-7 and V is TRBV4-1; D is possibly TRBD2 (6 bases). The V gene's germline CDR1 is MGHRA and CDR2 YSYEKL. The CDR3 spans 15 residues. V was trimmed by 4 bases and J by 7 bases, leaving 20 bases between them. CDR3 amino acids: CASSPIGTLPSEQYF. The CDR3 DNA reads TGCGCCAGCAGCCCAATTGGGACTCTCCCTTCAGAGCAGTACTTC.

CDR3 amino acids: CASSPSREIYGYTF. CDR3 nucleotide sequence: TGTGCCAGCAGCCCTTCCAGGGAAATCTATGGCTACACCTTC. This chain joins TRBV27 and TRBJ1-2, with a possible D match to TRBD1 (5 bases). This CDR3 contains 14 residues. Per the germline V gene, CDR1 is MNHEY and CDR2 is SMNVEV (reference sequence). Trimming took off 6 bases at V and 4 bases at J, with 15 bases between the two ends.

The CDR3 coding sequence is TGTGCCAGCAGTGGAGGAGCGGGAGGACTCCAAGAGACCCAGTACTTC. As protein: CASSGGAGGLQETQYF. The rearrangement uses TRBV25-1 and TRBJ2-5; 9 bases match TRBD2. After removal of 4 bases from V and 1 base from J, the junction contained 7 bases not matched to a gene. The V gene's germline CDR1 is MGHDK and CDR2 SYGVNS. This CDR3 is 16 amino acids long.

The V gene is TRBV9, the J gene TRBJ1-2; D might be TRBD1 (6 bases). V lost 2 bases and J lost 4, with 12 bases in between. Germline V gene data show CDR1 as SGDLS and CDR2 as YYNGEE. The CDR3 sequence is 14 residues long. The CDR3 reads CASSVGQGTYGYTF. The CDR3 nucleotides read TGTGCCAGCAGCGTCGGGCAGGGGACCTATGGCTACACCTTC.

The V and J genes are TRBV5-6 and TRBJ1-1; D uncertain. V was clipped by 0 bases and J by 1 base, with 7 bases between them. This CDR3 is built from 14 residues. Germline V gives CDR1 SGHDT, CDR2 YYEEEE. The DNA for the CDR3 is TGTGCCAGCAGCTTGGGGCAGCGGAACACTGAAGCTTTCTTT. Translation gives CASSLGQRNTEAFF.

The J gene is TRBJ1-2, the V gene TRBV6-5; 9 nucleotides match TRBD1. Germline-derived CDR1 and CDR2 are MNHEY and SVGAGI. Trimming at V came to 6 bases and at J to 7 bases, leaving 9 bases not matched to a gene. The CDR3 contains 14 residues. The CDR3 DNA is TGTGCCAGCAGCGTACTACAGGGGGCGCTTGGCTACACCTTC. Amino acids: CASSVLQGALGYTF.

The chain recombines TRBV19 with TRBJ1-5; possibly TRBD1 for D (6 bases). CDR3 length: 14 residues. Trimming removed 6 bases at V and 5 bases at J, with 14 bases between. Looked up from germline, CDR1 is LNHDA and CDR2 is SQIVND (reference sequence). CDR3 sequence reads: CASRELQGHQPQHF. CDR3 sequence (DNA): TGTGCCAGTAGGGAACTACAGGGTCATCAGCCCCAGCATTTT.

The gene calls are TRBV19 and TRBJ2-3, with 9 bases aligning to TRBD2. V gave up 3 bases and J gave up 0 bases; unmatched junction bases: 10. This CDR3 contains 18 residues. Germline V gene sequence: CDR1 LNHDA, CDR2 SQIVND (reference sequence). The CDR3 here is CASSIQGLAGTSTDTQYF. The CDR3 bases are TGTGCCAGTAGTATTCAAGGGCTAGCGGGGACAAGCACAGATACGCAGTATTTT.

CDR3 in amino acids: CASSLGGGRNTEAFF. CDR3 sequence (DNA): TGTGCCAGCAGCTTAGGGGGGGGCAGGAACACTGAAGCTTTCTTT. The chain combines TRBV7-3 with TRBJ1-1, with D tentatively TRBD1 (6 bases). Trimming removed 2 bases at V and 1 base at J, with 11 bases between. The CDR3 is 15 residues long. Germline V gene sequence: CDR1 SGHTA, CDR2 FQGTGA.

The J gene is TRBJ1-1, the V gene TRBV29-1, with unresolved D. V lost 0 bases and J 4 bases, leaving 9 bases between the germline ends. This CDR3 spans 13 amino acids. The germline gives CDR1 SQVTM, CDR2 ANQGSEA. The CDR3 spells CSVEDLWSTEAFF. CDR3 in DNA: TGCAGCGTTGAAGATCTATGGAGCACTGAAGCTTTCTTT.

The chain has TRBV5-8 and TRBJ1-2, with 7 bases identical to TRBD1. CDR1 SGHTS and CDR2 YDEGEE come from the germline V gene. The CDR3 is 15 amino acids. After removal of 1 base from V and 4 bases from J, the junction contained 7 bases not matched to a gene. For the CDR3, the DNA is TGTGCCAGCAGCTTGCCCCCAACAGGGGCCTATGGCTACACCTTC. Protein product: CASSLPPTGAYGYTF.

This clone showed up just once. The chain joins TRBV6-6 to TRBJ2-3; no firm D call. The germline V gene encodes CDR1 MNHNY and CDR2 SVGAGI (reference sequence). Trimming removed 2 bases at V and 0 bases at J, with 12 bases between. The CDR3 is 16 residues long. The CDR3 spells CASSYTAAESTDTQYF. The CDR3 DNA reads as TGTGCCAGCAGTTACACGGCGGCAGAGAGCACAGATACGCAGTATTTT.

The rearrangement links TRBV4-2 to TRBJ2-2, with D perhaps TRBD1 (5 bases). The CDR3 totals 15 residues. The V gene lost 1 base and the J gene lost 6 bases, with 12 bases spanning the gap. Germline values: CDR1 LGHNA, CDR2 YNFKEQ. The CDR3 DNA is TGTGCCAGCAGCCAAGGAAGGGGTGTAGCCGGGGAGCTGTTTTTT. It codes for CASSQGRGVAGELFF.

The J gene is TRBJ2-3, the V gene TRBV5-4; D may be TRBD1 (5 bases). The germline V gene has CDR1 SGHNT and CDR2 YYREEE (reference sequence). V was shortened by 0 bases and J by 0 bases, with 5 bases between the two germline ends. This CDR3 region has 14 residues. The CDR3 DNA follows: TGTGCCAGCAGCTTGGGACAGAGCACAGATACGCAGTATTTT. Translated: CASSLGQSTDTQYF.

CDR3 amino acids: CATSRDRLAGGRPDTQYF. The DNA for the CDR3 is TGTGCCACCAGCAGAGACCGCCTAGCGGGGGGTCGGCCGGATACGCAGTATTTT. The rearrangement links TRBV15 to TRBJ2-3, with 11 bases identical to TRBD2. Germline CDR1 and CDR2: LNHNV and YYDKDF (reference sequence). The trim removed 0 bases at V and 6 bases at J, leaving 11 bases unmatched. The CDR3 spans 18 residues.

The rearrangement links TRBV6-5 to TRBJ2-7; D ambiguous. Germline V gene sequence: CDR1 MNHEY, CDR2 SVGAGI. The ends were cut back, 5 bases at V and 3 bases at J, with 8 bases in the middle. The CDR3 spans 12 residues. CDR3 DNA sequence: TGTGCCAGCAGTAAACATGGCTACGAGCAGTACTTC. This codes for CASSKHGYEQYF.

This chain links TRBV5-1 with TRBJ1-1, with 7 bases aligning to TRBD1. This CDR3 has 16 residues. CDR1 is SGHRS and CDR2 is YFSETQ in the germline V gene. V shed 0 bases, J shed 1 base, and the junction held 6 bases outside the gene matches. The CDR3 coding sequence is TGCGCCAGCAGCTTGGAACAGGGGTACTCGAACACTGAAGCTTTCTTT. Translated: CASSLEQGYSNTEAFF.

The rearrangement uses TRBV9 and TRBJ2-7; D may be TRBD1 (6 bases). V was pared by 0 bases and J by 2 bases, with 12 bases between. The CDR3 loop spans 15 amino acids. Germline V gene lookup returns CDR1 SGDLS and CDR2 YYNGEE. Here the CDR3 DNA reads TGTGCCAGCAGCGTAGCGGGGACACAAACCTACGAGCAGTACTTC. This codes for CASSVAGTQTYEQYF. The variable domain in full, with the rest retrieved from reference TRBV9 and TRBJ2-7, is DSGVTQTPKHLITATGQRVTLRCSPRSGDLSVYWYQQSLDQGLQFLIQYYNGEERAKGNILERFSAQQFPDLHSELNLSSLELGDSALYFCASSVAGTQTYEQYFGPGTRLTVT.

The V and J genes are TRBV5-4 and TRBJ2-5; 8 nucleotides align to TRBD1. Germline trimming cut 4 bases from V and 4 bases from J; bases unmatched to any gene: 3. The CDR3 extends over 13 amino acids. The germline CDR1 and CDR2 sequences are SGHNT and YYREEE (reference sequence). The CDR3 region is CASSGDRGETQYF. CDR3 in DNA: TGTGCCAGCAGCGGAGACAGGGGAGAGACCCAGTACTTC.